This section outlines one T cell receptor beta chain sequence together with its context. This clonotype was recorded at least ten times. Its antigen remains unidentified. Base qualities were left out, and no much larger clone turns up one base away. The data originate from a study of patients and donors after allogeneic stem cell transplantation (dated by TCRdb to 2020 to 2022). The library came from RT-PCR. Reads for this sample came from a NextSeq 550. In TCRdb, the public reads were trimmed at Q25 with fastp and aligned with MiXCR, with productive beta chains retained. Every entry covers one CDR3 protein and lists the most common genes and DNA from its rows. The sample has 200,000 to 250,000 distinct CDR3 sequences on record, 13% to 15% of them singletons. Together, the top ten hold around 10% of the sample. From the cysteine through the phenylalanine, the CDR3 covers 14 amino acids. Only CDR3 DNA remains: 42 bases, in frame from the first base. The trim is 6 bases for V and 5 bases for J, with a gap of 14 bases between the germline ends.

This chain is built from TRBV12-3 or TRBV12-4 and TRBJ1-3; a weak D assignment points to TRBD1 (5 bases agree). The sequence was collected from a human donor who was either an allogeneic HSCT recipient or a stem cell or donor lymphocyte infusion donor (not recorded which). It is not recorded whose cells these are; they may come from a transplant donor. Source material: blood, either unsorted or a sorted T cell fraction (not recorded which). The CDR3 is CASSLRGVRNTIYF. In nucleotides, the sequence is TGTGCCAGCAGCCTGAGGGGCGTAAGAAACACCATATATTTT.